What follows is one TCR beta chain and its context. This entry belongs to a study of blood T cell repertoires in COVID-19. CDR3 length: 15 residues. The V end was cut by 6 bases, the J end by 2 bases, with 11 bases between. Germline assignment: CDR1 MNHEY and CDR2 SVGEGT. Measured with immunoSEQ multiplex PCR; TCRdb has only the in-frame clones, and not every one. The table includes 29,000 or so clones, approximately 90% detected once. The sequence derives from a human donor in a cohort sampled during active COVID-19. V and J are TRBV6-2 or TRBV6-3 and TRBJ2-6, with D tentatively TRBD1 (5 bases). Sequencing was performed on peripheral blood. CDR3 coding DNA: TGTGCCAGCAGCCGACAGTTAACTGGGGCCAACGTCCTGACTTTC. It encodes CASSRQLTGANVLTF.